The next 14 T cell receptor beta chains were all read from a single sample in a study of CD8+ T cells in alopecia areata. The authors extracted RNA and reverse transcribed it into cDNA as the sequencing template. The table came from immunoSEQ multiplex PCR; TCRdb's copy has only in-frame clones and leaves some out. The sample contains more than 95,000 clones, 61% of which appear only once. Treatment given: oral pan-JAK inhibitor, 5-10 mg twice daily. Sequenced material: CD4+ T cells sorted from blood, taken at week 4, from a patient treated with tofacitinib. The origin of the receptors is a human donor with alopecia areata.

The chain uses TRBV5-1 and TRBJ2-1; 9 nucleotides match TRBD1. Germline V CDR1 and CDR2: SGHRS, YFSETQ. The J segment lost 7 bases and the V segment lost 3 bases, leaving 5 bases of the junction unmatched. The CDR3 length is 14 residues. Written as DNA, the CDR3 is TGCGCCAGCAGCTCCGGGACAGGGCGTAATGAGCAGTTCTTC. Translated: CASSSGTGRNEQFF.

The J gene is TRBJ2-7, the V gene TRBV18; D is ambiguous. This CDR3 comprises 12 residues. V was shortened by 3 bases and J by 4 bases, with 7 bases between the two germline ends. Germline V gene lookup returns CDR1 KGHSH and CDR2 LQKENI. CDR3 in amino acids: CASSPADYEQYF. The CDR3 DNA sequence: TGTGCCAGCTCACCGGCAGATTACGAGCAGTACTTC.

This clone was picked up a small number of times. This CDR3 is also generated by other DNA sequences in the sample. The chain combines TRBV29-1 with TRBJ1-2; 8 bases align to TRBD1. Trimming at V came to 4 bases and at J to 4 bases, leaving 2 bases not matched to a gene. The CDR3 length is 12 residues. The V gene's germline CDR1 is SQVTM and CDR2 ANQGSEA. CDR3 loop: CSVVTGAYGYTF. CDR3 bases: TGCAGCGTTGTGACAGGGGCCTATGGCTACACCTTC.

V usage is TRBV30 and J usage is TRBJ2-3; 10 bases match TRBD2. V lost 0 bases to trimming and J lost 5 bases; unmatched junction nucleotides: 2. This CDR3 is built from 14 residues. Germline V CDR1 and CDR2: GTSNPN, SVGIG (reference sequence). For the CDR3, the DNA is TGTGCCTGGAGTGTACTAGCGGGACAAGATACGCAGTATTTT. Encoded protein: CAWSVLAGQDTQYF.

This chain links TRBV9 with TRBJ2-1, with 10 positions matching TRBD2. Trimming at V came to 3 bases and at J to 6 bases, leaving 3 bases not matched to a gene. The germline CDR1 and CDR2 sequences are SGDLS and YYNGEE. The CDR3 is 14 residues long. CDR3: CASSARTSGNEQFF. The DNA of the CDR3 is TGTGCCAGCAGCGCCCGGACTAGCGGCAATGAGCAGTTCTTC. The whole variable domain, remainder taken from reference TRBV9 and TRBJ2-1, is DSGVTQTPKHLITATGQRVTLRCSPRSGDLSVYWYQQSLDQGLQFLIQYYNGEERAKGNILERFSAQQFPDLHSELNLSSLELGDSALYFCASSARTSGNEQFFGPGTRLTVL.

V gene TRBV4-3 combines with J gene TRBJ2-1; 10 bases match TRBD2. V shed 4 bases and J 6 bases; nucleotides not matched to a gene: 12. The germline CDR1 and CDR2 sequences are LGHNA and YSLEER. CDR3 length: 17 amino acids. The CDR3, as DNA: TGCGCCAGCAGCCCCCTGATAGGACTAGCGGATTTCAATGAGCAGTTCTTC. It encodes CASSPLIGLADFNEQFF.

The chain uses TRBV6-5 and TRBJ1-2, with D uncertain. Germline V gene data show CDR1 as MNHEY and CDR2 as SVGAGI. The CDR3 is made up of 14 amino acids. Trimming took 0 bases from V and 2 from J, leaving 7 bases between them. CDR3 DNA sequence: TGTGCCAGCAGTTACTCCCTCAGCAACTATGGCTACACCTTC. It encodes CASSYSLSNYGYTF.

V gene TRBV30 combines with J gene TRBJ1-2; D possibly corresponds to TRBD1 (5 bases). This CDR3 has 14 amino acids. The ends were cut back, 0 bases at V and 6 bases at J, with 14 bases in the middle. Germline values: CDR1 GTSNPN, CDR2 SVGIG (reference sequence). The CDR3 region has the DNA TGTGCCTGGAGTGTAACGGGGGGGGTGGATGGCTACACCTTC. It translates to CAWSVTGGVDGYTF.

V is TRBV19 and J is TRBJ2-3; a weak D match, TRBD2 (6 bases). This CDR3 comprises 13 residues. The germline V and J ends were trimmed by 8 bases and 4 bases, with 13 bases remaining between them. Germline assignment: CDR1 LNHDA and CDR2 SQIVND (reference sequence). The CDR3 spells CASCELASDTQYF. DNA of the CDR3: TGTGCCAGTTGTGAACTAGCCTCAGATACGCAGTATTTT. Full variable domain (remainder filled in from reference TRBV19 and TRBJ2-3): DGGITQSPKYLFRKEGQNVTLSCEQNLNHDAMYWYRQDPGQGLRLIYYSQIVNDFQKGDIAEGYSVSREKKESFPLTVTSAQKNPTAFYLCASCELASDTQYFGPGTRLTVL.

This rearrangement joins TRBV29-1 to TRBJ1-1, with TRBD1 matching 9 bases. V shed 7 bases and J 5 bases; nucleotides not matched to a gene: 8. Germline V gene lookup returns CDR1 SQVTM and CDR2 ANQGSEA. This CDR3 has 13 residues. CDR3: CSARQGVETEAFF. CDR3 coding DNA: TGCAGCGCTAGACAGGGGGTTGAGACTGAAGCTTTCTTT.

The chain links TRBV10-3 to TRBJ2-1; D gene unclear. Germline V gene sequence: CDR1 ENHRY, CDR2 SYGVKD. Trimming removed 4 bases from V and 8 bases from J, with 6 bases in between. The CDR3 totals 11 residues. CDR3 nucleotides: TGTGCCATCAGTGCAAAGGATGAGCAGTTCTTC. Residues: CAISAKDEQFF.

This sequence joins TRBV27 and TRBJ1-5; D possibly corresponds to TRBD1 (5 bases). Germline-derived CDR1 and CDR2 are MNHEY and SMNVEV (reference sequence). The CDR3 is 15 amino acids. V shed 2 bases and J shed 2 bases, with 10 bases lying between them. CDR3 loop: CASSLTVQGNQPQHF. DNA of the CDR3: TGTGCCAGCAGTTTAACCGTACAGGGCAATCAGCCCCAGCATTTT.

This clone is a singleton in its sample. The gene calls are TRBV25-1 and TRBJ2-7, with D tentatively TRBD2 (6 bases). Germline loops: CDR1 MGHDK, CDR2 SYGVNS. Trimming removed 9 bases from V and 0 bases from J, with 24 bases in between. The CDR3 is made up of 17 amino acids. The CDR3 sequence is CASTGDGGTPYSYEQYF. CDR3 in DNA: TGTGCCAGTACTGGGGACGGCGGGACTCCTTACTCCTACGAGCAGTACTTC.

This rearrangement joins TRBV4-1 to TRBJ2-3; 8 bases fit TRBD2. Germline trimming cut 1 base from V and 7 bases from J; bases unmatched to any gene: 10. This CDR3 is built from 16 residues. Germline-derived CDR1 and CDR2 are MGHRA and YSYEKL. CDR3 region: CASSQVSAGAGNTQYF. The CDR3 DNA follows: TGCGCCAGCAGCCAAGTTTCAGCGGGAGCCGGAAATACGCAGTATTTT.